This record looks at one T cell receptor beta chain sequence and its context. The data derive from a study of blood T cell repertoires in COVID-19. Overall study: Researchers got acute and convalescent COVID-19 samples from the United States, Italy and Spain. The cDNA or gDNA used as material had been derived from T cells, B-cell-depleted T cells, or PBMCs.

The CDR3 is 15 residues long. V was trimmed by 0 bases and J by 4 bases, leaving 10 bases between them. Germline CDR1 KGHSH, CDR2 LQKENI. Methods used by the authors: The authors estimated nucleated cell counts from reference gene primer amplification. Profiling relied on immunoSEQ multiplex PCR, and the TCRdb table lists in-frame clones only, not all of them. The DNA gave D and trimming, while V, J and clone size come from that table. The sample holds about 140,000 clones, around 83% seen once. Sequencing input: peripheral blood. The receptor was isolated from a woman in her sixties with acute or convalescent COVID-19. The V call is TRBV18, the J call TRBJ2-1; weak D call: TRBD2 (5 bases). The CDR3 nucleotides read TGTGCCAGCTCACCACCGAAAGGAGGTTACAATGAGCAGTTCTTC. Protein product: CASSPPKGGYNEQFF.